This entry is about one T cell receptor beta chain. It has no known antigen specificity. The CDR3 holds 15 amino acids from the cysteine to the phenylalanine. The coding DNA is unavailable. The germline V gene specifies MGHDK as CDR1 and SYGVNS as CDR2. The sequencer was an Illumina HiSeq 2500. To build sequencing libraries, a previously published PCR protocol was used to amplify the recombined TCRbeta locus. The paper's data handling went like this. Reads whose average quality score was below 30 were removed, and the reads that remained were processed with IMSEQ. Each clonotype was defined by the combination of Vbeta gene, Jbeta gene and CDR3 amino acid sequence. The Morisita-Horn index, computed on the top 100 expanded clones, was used to measure repertoire overlap between populations. Renyi diversity profiles calculated on the top 100 expanded clones were used to assess clonal diversity. TCRdb reanalyzed the reads, keeping one entry per CDR3 protein sequence and omitting DNA. TCRdb, not the original authors, processed these V and J calls. The sample table records 3,000 or so distinct CDR3 sequences. Of the sample, around 3% is held by the ten largest clones.

This specimen belongs to a study of GPR56 and killer-like receptors on CD4 memory cells (dated by TCRdb to the late 2010s). Describing the broader study: It was proposed in the study that human CD4+ memory T-cell differentiation and cytokine production potential are marked by progressive acquisition of KLRB1, KLRG1, GPR56 and then KLRF1. The study described its healthy blood donors as age-matched to the liver disease patients, who had a median age of about 64 years.

What the work shows at the level of the full study, not this receptor alone: Rather than covering full repertoires, the diversity and similarity analyses were limited to the 100 most expanded clones in each population. TCR repertoire overlap was especially strong between late populations 4 and 5, and population 3 also partly overlapped. The clones that dominated late populations 4 and 5 were also present in early populations 1 and 2, and the authors interpreted this finding as evidence for linear differentiation. Clonal frequency was low in the marker-negative population and rose progressively along the proposed pathway, while TCRbeta diversity fell correspondingly.

Five KLR/GPR56-defined CD4+ populations were enriched by fluorescence-activated cell sorting before TCRbeta sequencing. To test a linear memory differentiation pathway, the researchers sequenced TCRbeta repertoires from five CD4+ T-cell subsets that were defined by expression of KLRB1, KLRG1, GPR56 and KLRF1. TCR-sequenced cells came from peripheral blood of healthy control individuals, reported as five donors in the TCRbeta analysis figure. Heparinized peripheral blood was collected, and every sample was processed within one hour of being retrieved. To isolate peripheral blood mononuclear cells, blood was diluted 1:2 in PBS and put through Biocoll density gradient centrifugation at room temperature. Before flow sorting, CD4+ T cells were magnetically enriched from freshly isolated PBMCs using anti-CD4 MicroBeads. A BD FACSAria II was used to sort CD4+ T cells enriched from PBMCs of healthy donors according to marker expression. Surface staining used anti-KLRB1 clone 191B8, anti-KLRF1 clone 4A4.D10 and anti-KLRG1 clone REA261 antibodies from Miltenyi Biotec.

This TCR was sampled from a human donor in good health. Sequenced: memory CD4+ T cells from blood. The chain uses TRBV25-1 and TRBJ1-1; TCRdb's D gene call, TRBD1, goes unchecked for lack of DNA. Here the CDR3 is given as CASSEGTMGGDKAFF.